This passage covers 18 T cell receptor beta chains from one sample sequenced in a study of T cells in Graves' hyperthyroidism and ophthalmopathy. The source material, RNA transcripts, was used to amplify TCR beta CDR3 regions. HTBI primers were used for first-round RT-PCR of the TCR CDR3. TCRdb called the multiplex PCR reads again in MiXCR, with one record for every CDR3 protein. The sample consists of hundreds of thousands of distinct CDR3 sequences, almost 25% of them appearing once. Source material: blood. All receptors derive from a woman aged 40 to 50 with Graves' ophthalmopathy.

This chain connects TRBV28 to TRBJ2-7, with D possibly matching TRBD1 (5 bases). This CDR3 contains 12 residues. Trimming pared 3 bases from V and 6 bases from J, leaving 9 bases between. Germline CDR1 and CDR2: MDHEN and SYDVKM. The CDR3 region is CASSFLGAEQYF. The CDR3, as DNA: TGTGCCAGCAGTTTTCTAGGGGCCGAGCAGTACTTC.

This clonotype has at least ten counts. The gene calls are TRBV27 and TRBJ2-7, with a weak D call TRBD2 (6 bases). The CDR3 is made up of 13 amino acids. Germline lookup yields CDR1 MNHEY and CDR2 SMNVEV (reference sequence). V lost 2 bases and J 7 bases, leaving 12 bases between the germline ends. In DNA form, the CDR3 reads TGTGCCAGCAGTTTAAGTTTGGGGAGGGAGCAGTACTTC. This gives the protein CASSLSLGREQYF.

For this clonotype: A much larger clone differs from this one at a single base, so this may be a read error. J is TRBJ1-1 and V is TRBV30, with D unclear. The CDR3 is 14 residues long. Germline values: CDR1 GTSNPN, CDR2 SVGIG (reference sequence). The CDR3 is CAWSRGRVNSEAFF. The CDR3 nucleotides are TGTGCCTGGAGTCGTGGGAGGGTGAACTCTGAAGCTTTCTTT.

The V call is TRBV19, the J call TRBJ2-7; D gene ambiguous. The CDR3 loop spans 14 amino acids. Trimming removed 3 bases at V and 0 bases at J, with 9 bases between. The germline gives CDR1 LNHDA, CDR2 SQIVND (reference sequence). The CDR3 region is CASSIFTNSYEQYF. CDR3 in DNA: TGTGCCAGTAGTATCTTCACTAACTCCTACGAGCAGTACTTC.

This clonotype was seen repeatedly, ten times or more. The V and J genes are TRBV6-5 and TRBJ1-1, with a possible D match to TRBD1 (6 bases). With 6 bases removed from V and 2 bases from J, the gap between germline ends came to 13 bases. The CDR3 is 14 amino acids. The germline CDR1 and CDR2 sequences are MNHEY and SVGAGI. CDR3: CASSTLQGNTEAFF. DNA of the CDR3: TGTGCCAGCAGCACCCTACAGGGTAACACTGAAGCTTTCTTT.

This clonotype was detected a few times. CDR3 residues: CASSSPRWESGAGELFF. The CDR3 DNA reads TGTGCCAGCAGCTCCCCGCGGTGGGAGAGCGGGGCCGGGGAGCTGTTTTTT. The chain employs TRBV9 and TRBJ2-2; 7 bases agree with TRBD2. Germline V gene lookup returns CDR1 SGDLS and CDR2 YYNGEE. The CDR3 is made up of 17 amino acids. The V segment lost 4 bases and the J segment 6 bases; nucleotides outside the gene matches: 15.

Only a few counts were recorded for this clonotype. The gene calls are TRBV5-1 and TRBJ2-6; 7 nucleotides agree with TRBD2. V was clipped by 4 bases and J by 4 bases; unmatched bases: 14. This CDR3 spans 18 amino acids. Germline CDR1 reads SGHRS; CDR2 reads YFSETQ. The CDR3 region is CASSQGRAGASGANVLTF. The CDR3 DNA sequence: TGCGCCAGCAGCCAGGGCCGGGCGGGAGCGTCCGGGGCCAACGTCCTGACTTTC.

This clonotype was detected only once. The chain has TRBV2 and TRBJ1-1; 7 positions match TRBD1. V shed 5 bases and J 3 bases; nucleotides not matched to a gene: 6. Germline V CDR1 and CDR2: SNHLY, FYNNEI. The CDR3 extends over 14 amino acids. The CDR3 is CASSRRQGYTEAFF. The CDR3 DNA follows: TGTGCCAGCAGTCGACGACAGGGATACACTGAAGCTTTCTTT.

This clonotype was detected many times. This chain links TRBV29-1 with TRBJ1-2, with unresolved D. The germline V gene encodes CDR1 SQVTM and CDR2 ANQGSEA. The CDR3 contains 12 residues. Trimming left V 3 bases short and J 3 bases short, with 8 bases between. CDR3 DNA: TGCAGCGTTGAGGGTAACGACTATGGCTACACCTTC. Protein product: CSVEGNDYGYTF.

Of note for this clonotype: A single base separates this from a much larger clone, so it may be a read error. CDR3 loop: CGGGPTNTEAFF. The CDR3 bases are TGTGGCGGGGGACCGACGAACACTGAAGCTTTCTTT. This sequence joins TRBV6-1 and TRBJ1-1; tentative D call: TRBD1 (5 bases). Germline loops: CDR1 MNHNS, CDR2 SASEGT. The CDR3 runs to 12 residues.

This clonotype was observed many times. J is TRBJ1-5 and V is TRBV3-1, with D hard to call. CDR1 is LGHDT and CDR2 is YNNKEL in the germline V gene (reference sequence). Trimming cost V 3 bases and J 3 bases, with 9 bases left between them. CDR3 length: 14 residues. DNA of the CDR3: TGTGCCAGCAGCCAGGCAGGACTCAATCAGCCCCAGCATTTT. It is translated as CASSQAGLNQPQHF.

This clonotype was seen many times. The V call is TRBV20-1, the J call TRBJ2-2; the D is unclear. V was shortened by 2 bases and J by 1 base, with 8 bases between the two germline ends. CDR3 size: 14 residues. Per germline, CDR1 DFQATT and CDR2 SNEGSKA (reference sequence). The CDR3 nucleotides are TGCAGTGCTAGACCATACAGGAACACCGGGGAGCTGTTTTTT. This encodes CSARPYRNTGELFF.

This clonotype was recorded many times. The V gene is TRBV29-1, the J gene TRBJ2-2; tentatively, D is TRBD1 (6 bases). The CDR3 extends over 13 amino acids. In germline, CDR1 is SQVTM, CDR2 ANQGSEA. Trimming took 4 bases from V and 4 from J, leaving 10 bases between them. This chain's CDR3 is CSVVPTGTGELFF. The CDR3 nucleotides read TGCAGCGTTGTCCCGACAGGCACCGGGGAGCTGTTTTTT.

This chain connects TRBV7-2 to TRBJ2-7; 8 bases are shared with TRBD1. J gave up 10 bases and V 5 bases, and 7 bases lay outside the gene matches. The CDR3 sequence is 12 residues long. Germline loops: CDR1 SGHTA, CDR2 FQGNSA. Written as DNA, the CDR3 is TGTGCCAGCAGCCTCGGACAGGGCATCCAGTACTTC. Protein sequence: CASSLGQGIQYF.

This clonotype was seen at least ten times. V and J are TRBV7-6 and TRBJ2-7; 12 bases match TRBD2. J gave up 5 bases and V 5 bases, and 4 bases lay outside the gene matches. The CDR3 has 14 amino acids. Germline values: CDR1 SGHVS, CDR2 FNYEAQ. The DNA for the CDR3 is TGTGCCAGCAGCCACAGACTAGCGGGAGACGAGCAGTACTTC. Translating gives CASSHRLAGDEQYF.

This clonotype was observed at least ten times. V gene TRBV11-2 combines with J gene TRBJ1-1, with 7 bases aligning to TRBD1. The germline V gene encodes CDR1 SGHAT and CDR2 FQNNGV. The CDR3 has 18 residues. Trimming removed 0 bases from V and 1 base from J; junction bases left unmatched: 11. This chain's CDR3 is CASSLDRAGGVRNTEAFF. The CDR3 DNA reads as TGTGCCAGCAGCTTAGATAGGGCAGGGGGAGTAAGGAACACTGAAGCTTTCTTT.

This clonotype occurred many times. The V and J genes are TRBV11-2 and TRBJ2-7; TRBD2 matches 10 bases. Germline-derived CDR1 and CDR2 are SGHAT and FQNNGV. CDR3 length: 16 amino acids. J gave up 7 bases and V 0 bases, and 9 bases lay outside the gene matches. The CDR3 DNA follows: TGTGCCAGCAGCTTAGATGCGGGACTAGCGCTGGGGGAGCAGTACTTC. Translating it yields CASSLDAGLALGEQYF.

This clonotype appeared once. DNA of the CDR3: TGTGCCTCCCTAGGGACAGGGGAAGAGACCCAGTACTTC. The encoded protein is CASLGTGEETQYF. V and J are TRBV30 and TRBJ2-5, with 10 bases identical to TRBD1. Unmatched junction bases numbered 5, after V lost 7 bases and J lost 3 bases. This CDR3 has 13 amino acids. Germline V lookup: CDR1 GTSNPN, CDR2 SVGIG (reference sequence).